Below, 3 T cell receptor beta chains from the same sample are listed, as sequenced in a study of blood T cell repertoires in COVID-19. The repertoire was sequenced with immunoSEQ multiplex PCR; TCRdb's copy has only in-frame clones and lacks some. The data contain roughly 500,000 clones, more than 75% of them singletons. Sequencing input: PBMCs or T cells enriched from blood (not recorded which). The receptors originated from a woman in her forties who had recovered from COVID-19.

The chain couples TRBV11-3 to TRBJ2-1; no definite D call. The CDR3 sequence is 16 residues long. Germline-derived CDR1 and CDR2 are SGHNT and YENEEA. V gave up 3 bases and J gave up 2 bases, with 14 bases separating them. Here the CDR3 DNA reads TGTGCCAGCAGCTTTTACTCAGGCCCTGCCTACAATGAGCAGTTCTTC. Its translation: CASSFYSGPAYNEQFF. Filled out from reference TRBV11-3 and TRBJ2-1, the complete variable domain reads EAGVVQSPRYKIIEKKQPVAFWCNPISGHNTLYWYLQNLGQGPELLIRYENEEAVDDSQLPKDRFSAERLKGVDSTLKIQPAELGDSAVYLCASSFYSGPAYNEQFFGPGTRLTVL.

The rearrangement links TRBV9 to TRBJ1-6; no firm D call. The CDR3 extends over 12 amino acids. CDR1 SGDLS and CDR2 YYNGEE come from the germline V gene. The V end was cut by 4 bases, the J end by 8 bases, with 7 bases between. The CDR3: CASSKSDSPLHF. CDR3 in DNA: TGTGCCAGCAGCAAGTCGGATTCACCCCTCCACTTT.

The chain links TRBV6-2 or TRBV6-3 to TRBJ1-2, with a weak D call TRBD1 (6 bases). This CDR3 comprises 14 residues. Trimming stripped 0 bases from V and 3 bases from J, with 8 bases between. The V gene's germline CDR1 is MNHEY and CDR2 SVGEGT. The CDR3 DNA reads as TGTGCCAGCAGTTACTCGAACAGGGACTATGGCTACACCTTC. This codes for CASSYSNRDYGYTF.